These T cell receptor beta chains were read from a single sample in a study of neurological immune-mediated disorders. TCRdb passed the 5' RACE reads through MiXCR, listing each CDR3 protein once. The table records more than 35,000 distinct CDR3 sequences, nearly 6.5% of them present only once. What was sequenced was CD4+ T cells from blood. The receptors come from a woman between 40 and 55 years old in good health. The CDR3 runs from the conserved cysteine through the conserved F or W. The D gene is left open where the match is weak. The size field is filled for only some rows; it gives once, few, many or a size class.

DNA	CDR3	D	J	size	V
TGTGCCAGCAGCACCACCGACAGAACGCAGTATTTT	CASSTTDRTQYF	.	TRBJ2-3	many	TRBV7-2
TGTGCCAGCAGGGGAAATCCAGGCGGGTCGCAGTTCTTC	CASRGNPGGSQFF	.	TRBJ2-1	many	TRBV12-3/TRBV12-4
TGTGCCATCAGTCCTTCTTCTTTCACTGAAGCTTTCTTT	CAISPSSFTEAFF	.	TRBJ1-1	many	TRBV10-3
TGTGCCAGCAGTTTAAGCCAGGGGGCCTACGAGCAGTACTTC	CASSLSQGAYEQYF	TRBD1	TRBJ2-7	many	TRBV27
TGCGCCAGCAGCACGGACAGGGCGAACACCGGGGAGCTGTTTTTT	CASSTDRANTGELFF	TRBD1	TRBJ2-2	many	TRBV5-1
TGTGCCACCAGTGGGGGCGATTTAGAGGGAGCTCTAGAGCAGTTCTTC	CATSGGDLEGALEQFF	.	TRBJ2-1	many	TRBV24-1
TGTGCCAGCAGCTTAGCGGTTGGGTCGAGAGCGGGACCCCTCAAGTACCAAGAGACCCAGTACTTC	CASSLAVGSRAGPLKYQETQYF	TRBD2	TRBJ2-5	.	TRBV7-2
TGCAGTGCTAGAGAATGGGCTTCTACCGGGGAGCTGTTTTTT	CSAREWASTGELFF	.	TRBJ2-2	many	TRBV20-1
TGTGCCAGCAGCCCTTCGACCTACGAGCAGTACTTC	CASSPSTYEQYF	.	TRBJ2-7	many	TRBV6-6
TGCGCCAGCAGCCAGGGCCCCAGCGGGAGTGGGACCGGGGAGCTGTTTTTT	CASSQGPSGSGTGELFF	TRBD2	TRBJ2-2	many	TRBV5-1
TGTGCCAGCAGTAGGGGATTTAGCACCTACGAGCAGTACTTC	CASSRGFSTYEQYF	.	TRBJ2-7	many	TRBV6-5
TGTGCCAGCAGCGTTAGCGGGAGGGGAACAGATACGCAGTATTTT	CASSVSGRGTDTQYF	TRBD2	TRBJ2-3	many	TRBV9
TGCAGTGCTAGGAAGCGGGAGGCATGGAATGAGCAGTTCTTC	CSARKREAWNEQFF	TRBD2	TRBJ2-1	many	TRBV20-1
TGTGCCAGCAGCCCCGGGGGAGCGGGAGTCCACGGGGAGCTGTTTTTT	CASSPGGAGVHGELFF	TRBD2	TRBJ2-2	many	TRBV2
TGTGCCAGCAGCTTAGCCTCTGACGTGAAGGAGACCCAGTACTTC	CASSLASDVKETQYF	.	TRBJ2-5	many	TRBV7-2
TGCGCCAGCGGCAACCTAGGGGAAGAGACCCAGTACTTC	CASGNLGEETQYF	.	TRBJ2-5	many	TRBV5-1
TGTGCCAGCAGCCTGACCGGGACTAGCAATGAGCAGTTCTTC	CASSLTGTSNEQFF	TRBD2	TRBJ2-1	many	TRBV9
TGTGCCAGCAGTTACGTCGGGAAAGAACAGTACTTC	CASSYVGKEQYF	.	TRBJ2-7	many	TRBV6-2/TRBV6-3
TGTGCCAGCTCACCAGGGGAAGGAGTTCAGCCCCAGCATTTT	CASSPGEGVQPQHF	.	TRBJ1-5	few	TRBV18
TGTGCCAGCAGCCCTACCGGGACTCTAGGTTCCTACGAGCAGTACTTC	CASSPTGTLGSYEQYF	.	TRBJ2-7	many	TRBV7-2